This TCR beta chain was obtained from a study of CD8 T cells in Susac syndrome. Study in general: Treatment status at blood draw for the Susac syndrome patients was therapy-naive, corticosteroids, or intravenous immunoglobulin alone.

Sequencing of TCR beta covered CD8+ and CD4+ T cells obtained from blood. While CD8+ and CD4+ T cells were isolated negatively, TEMRA cells were enriched by FACS. An input of about 0.45 to 1 ug of RNA was subjected to reverse transcription using random hexamers. immunoSEQ multiplex PCR amplified TCR beta CDR3 across 54 Vbeta, 13 Jbeta. TCRdb re-called the immunoSEQ multiplex PCR reads through MiXCR, storing one row per CDR3 protein. The sample has more than 100,000 distinct CDR3 sequences, roughly 95% seen once; the top ten hold less than 0.15%. The TCR originated in a human donor with Susac syndrome. The sequenced sample consisted of CD4+ T cells from PBMCs.

CDR3 nucleotides: TGTGCCAGCGCGGGGACAGCCGTGAACACTGAAGCTTTCTTT. Translating gives CASAGTAVNTEAFF. The gene calls are TRBV12-3 or TRBV12-4 and TRBJ1-1; TRBD1 matches 7 bases. The junction had 6 bases not matched to a gene; V was cut back by 8 bases and J by 0 bases. CDR3 size: 14 residues.